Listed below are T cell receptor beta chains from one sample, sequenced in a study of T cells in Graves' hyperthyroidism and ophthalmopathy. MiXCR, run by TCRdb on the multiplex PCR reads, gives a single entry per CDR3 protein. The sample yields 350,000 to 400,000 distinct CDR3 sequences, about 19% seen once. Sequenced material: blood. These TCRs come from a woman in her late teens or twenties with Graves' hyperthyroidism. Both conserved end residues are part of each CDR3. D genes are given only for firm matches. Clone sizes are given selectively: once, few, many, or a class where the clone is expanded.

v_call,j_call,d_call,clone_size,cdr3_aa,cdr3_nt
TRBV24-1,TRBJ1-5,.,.,CATPRRVWSNQPQHF,TGTGCCACCCCCCGACGCGTTTGGAGCAATCAGCCCCAGCATTTT
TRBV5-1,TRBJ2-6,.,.,CASSVQVSSGANVLTF,TGCGCCAGCAGCGTTCAGGTGTCCTCTGGGGCCAACGTCCTGACTTTC
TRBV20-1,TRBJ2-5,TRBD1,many,CSARPTGKETQYF,TGCAGTGCTAGACCGACAGGGAAGGAGACCCAGTACTTC
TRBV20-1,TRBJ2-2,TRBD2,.,CSARGGTGELFF,TGCAGTGCTCGGGGGGGGACCGGGGAGCTGTTTTTT
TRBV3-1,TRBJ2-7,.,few,CASSLGALQYF,TGTGCCAGCAGCCTCGGGGCCTTGCAGTACTTC
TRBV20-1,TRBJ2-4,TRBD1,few,CSAAAGTVKDIQYF,TGCAGTGCAGCGGCCGGGACAGTTAAAGACATTCAGTACTTC
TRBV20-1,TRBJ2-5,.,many,CSARGMDSQETQYF,TGCAGTGCTAGGGGAATGGACTCTCAAGAGACCCAGTACTTC
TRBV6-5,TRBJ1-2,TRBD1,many,CASSPTTGGYGYTF,TGTGCCAGCAGTCCAACGACAGGGGGTTATGGCTACACCTTC
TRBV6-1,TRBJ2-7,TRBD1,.,CASRTQGEDSYEQYF,TGTGCCAGCAGAACCCAGGGGGAAGACTCCTACGAGCAGTACTTC
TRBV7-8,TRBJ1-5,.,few,CASSSDGDSNQPQHF,TGTGCCAGCAGCTCTGACGGTGATAGCAATCAGCCCCAGCATTTT
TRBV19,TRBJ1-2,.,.,CASSPPNRGYGYTF,TGTGCCAGTAGTCCACCAAACCGGGGGTATGGCTACACCTTC
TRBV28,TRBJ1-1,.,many,CASSLSDSVNTEAFF,TGTGCCAGCAGTTTAAGTGATTCGGTGAACACTGAAGCTTTCTTT
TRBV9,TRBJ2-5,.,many,CASSDSLGETQYF,TGTGCCAGCAGTGATTCTTTGGGGGAGACCCAGTACTTC
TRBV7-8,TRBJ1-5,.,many,CASSNIPRQLNQPQHF,TGTGCCAGCAGCAATATACCAAGACAGTTAAATCAGCCCCAGCATTTT
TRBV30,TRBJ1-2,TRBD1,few,CACRQGFTGYTF,TGTGCCTGCCGACAGGGATTTACTGGCTACACCTTC
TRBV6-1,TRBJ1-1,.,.,CASSVNQGTEAFF,TGTGCCAGCAGTGTAAACCAGGGCACTGAAGCTTTCTTT
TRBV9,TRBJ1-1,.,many,CASSHETANTEAFF,TGTGCCAGCAGTCACGAGACGGCTAACACTGAAGCTTTCTTT
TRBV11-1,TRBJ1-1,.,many,CASSEVGYTEAFF,TGTGCCAGCAGCGAGGTGGGGTACACTGAAGCTTTCTTT
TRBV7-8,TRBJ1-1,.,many,CASSLASRDTEAFF,TGTGCCAGCAGCTTAGCATCCCGCGACACTGAAGCTTTCTTT
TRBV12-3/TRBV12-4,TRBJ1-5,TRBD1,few,CASRTGRRGNQPQHF,TGTGCCAGCAGGACAGGGCGCCGGGGCAATCAGCCCCAGCATTTT
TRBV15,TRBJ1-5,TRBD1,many,CATSRNRGPGQPQHF,TGTGCCACCAGCAGAAACAGGGGGCCGGGTCAGCCCCAGCATTTT
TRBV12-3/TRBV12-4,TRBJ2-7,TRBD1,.,CASSGGRGSYEQYF,TGTGCCAGCAGTGGCGGCAGGGGGTCTTACGAGCAGTACTTC
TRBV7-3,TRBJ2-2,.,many,CASSAYGTNSPGELFF,TGTGCCAGCAGCGCATACGGGACAAATAGTCCCGGGGAGCTGTTTTTT
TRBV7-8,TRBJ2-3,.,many,CASSLSLGADTQYF,TGTGCCAGCAGCTTAAGTTTGGGGGCAGATACGCAGTATTTT
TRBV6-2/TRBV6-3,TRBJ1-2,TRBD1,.,CASSKTGTGDNGYTF,TGTGCCAGCAGTAAAACCGGGACAGGGGATAACGGCTACACCTTC
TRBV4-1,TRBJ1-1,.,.,CASSLDPGQGTEAFF,TGCGCCAGCAGCCTCGATCCAGGCCAAGGGACTGAAGCTTTCTTT
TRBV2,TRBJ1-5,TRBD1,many,CASILYRGRGQPQHF,TGTGCCAGCATACTATACAGGGGGCGCGGGCAGCCCCAGCATTTT
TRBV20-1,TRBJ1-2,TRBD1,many,CSARRDRDYGYTF,TGCAGTGCTAGGCGGGACAGGGACTATGGCTACACCTTC
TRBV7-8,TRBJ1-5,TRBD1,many,CASSLTGPQPQHF,TGTGCCAGCAGCCTGACAGGGCCTCAGCCCCAGCATTTT
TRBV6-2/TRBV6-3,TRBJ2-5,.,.,CASTRVEQETQYF,TGTGCCAGTACACGGGTCGAGCAAGAGACCCAGTACTTC
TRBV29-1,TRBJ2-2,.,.,CSVEVIGGYGELFF,TGCAGCGTTGAGGTGATAGGAGGCTACGGGGAGCTGTTTTTT
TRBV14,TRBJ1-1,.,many,CASARQENTEAFF,TGTGCCAGCGCCCGACAGGAGAACACTGAAGCTTTCTTT
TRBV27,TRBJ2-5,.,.,CASSPGGVTQYF,TGTGCCAGCAGCCCTGGTGGAGTGACCCAGTACTTC
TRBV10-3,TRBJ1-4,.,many,CAISAQRRETNEKLFF,TGTGCCATCAGTGCACAAAGGCGGGAAACTAATGAAAAACTGTTTTTT
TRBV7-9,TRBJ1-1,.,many,CASSPERGTEAFF,TGTGCCAGCAGCCCTGAGCGTGGGACTGAAGCTTTCTTT
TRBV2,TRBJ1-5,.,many,CASSEMMGSNGAQHF,TGTGCCAGCAGTGAAATGATGGGGAGTAACGGAGCCCAGCATTTT
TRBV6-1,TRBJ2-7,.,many,CAASPTGWPYEQYF,TGTGCCGCTTCACCCACAGGGTGGCCCTACGAGCAGTACTTC
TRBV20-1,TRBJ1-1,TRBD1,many,CSARDRDRGSTEAFF,TGCAGTGCTAGAGACCGGGACAGGGGTTCCACTGAAGCTTTCTTT
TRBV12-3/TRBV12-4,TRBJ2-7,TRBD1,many,CASTFGQGGSYEQYF,TGTGCCAGCACCTTCGGACAGGGGGGTTCCTACGAGCAGTACTTC
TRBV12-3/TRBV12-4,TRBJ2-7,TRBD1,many,CASNPTGETYEQYF,TGTGCCAGCAACCCGACAGGGGAGACCTACGAGCAGTACTTC
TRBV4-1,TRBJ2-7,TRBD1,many,CASSQTRGTVSYEQYF,TGCGCCAGCAGCCAGACCAGGGGGACAGTCTCCTACGAGCAGTACTTC
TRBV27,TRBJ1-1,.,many,CASSPGGGSEAFF,TGTGCCAGCAGTCCCGGGGGGGGCTCTGAAGCTTTCTTT
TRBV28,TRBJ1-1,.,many,CASYDRKNTEAFF,TGTGCCAGCTATGACAGAAAGAACACTGAAGCTTTCTTT
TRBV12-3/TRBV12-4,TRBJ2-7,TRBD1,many,CASTLHRGRDYEQYF,TGTGCCAGCACCCTGCACAGGGGGCGAGACTACGAGCAGTACTTC
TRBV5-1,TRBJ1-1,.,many,CASSPRLPTEAFF,TGCGCCAGCAGCCCCAGGCTCCCCACTGAAGCTTTCTTT
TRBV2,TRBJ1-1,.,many,CARRTVINTEAFF,TGTGCCAGACGGACAGTTATTAACACTGAAGCTTTCTTT
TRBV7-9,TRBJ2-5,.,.,CASSRQGGPQETQYF,TGTGCCAGCAGCCGGCAGGGAGGTCCGCAAGAGACCCAGTACTTC
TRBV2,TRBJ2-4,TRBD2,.,CASRRLAGGFDIQYF,TGTGCCAGCAGACGACTAGCGGGGGGGTTTGACATTCAGTACTTC
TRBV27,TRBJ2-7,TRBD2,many,CASRGLADSYEQYF,TGTGCCAGCAGGGGACTAGCGGACTCCTACGAGCAGTACTTC
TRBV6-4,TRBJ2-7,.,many,CASKKENVGQYF,TGTGCCAGCAAAAAAGAGAACGTTGGGCAGTACTTC
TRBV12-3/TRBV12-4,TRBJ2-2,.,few,CASSHGGYTGELFF,TGTGCCAGCAGCCACGGAGGATACACCGGGGAGCTGTTTTTT
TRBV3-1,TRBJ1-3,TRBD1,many,CASSQVLARGPDTIYF,TGTGCCAGCAGCCAAGTCTTGGCCAGGGGGCCAGACACCATATATTTT
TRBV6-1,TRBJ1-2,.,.,CASTVNYGYTF,TGTGCCAGCACAGTTAACTATGGCTACACCTTC
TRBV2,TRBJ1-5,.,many,CASSEGGGDSNQPQHF,TGTGCCAGCAGTGAGGGTGGGGGCGATAGCAATCAGCCCCAGCATTTT
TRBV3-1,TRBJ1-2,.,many,CASSQLGRSEGYTF,TGTGCCAGCAGCCAGCTGGGACGGTCCGAGGGCTACACCTTC
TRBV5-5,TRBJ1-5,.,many,CASSLRNRDQPQHF,TGTGCCAGCAGCCTAAGAAACAGGGATCAGCCCCAGCATTTT
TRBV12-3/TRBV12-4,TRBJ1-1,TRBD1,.,CASRYRGGIRNTEAFF,TGTGCCAGCAGGTACAGGGGCGGGATAAGGAACACTGAAGCTTTCTTT
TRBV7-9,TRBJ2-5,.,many,CASSVIYGEKETQYF,TGTGCCAGCAGCGTAATCTATGGGGAAAAAGAGACCCAGTACTTC
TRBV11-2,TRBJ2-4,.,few,CASSLDPRGHVAKNIQYF,TGTGCCAGCAGCTTAGATCCACGTGGACACGTAGCCAAAAACATTCAGTACTTC
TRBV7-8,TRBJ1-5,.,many,CASSAFRVSNQPQHF,TGTGCCAGCAGCGCATTCAGGGTGAGCAATCAGCCCCAGCATTTT